This TCR beta chain was retrieved from a study of blood T cell repertoires in COVID-19. The CDR3 extends over 14 amino acids. Germline V gives CDR1 GTSNPN, CDR2 SVGIG (reference sequence). The ends were cut back, 5 bases at V and 0 bases at J, with 8 bases in the middle. Original analysis: Estimation of nucleated cell counts relied on the amplification of reference gene primers. Produced via immunoSEQ multiplex PCR; TCRdb's table is partial and in-frame only. V and J calls and clone size follow that table, whereas D and trimming were derived from the DNA. Of 25,000 to 30,000 clones in the sample, 65% to 85% were seen once.

V is TRBV30 and J is TRBJ2-6, with a tentative D call TRBD1 (5 bases). This sequence originates from a woman between 55 and 75 years old with acute or convalescent COVID-19. Sequencing was done on a sample of peripheral blood. CDR3 nucleotides: TGTGCCTGGGCCAGGGTCTCTGGGGCCAACGTCCTGACTTTC. It is translated as CAWARVSGANVLTF.